These T cell receptor beta chains were read from a single sample in a study of T-cell memory formation after mild COVID-19. TCRdb redid the calling of the 5' RACE reads with MiXCR, one entry per CDR3 protein. The profile covers 200,000 to 250,000 distinct CDR3 sequences, with about 9.2% appearing a single time and 3.5% to 4% taken by the ten largest. The sample consisted of PBMCs or a T cell subset sorted from them (not recorded which). The receptors here all came from a young man who had mild COVID-19 (a few samples of this study predate the infection). Cell type and time point are not known. The CDR3 runs from the conserved cysteine through the conserved F or W. Some rows mark clone size as missing; the rest say once, few, many or name a class of expanded clone.

>TRBV5-1|few|TRBJ1-4
CASSLGAHATNEKLFF
>TRBV12-3/TRBV12-4|many|TRBJ1-5
CASRLWTASGRQPQHF
>TRBV5-6|-|TRBJ1-2
CASSILRDTHYGYTF
>TRBV2|-|TRBJ2-1
CASRGTSGASNEQFF
>TRBV7-9|few|TRBJ1-1
CASSLDLGDTEAFF
>TRBV5-1|many|TRBJ1-1
CASSPQERSEAFF
>TRBV6-1|few|TRBJ2-1
CASRRTGVRNEQFF
>TRBV4-2|-|TRBJ2-5
CASSQVLSMWETQYF
>TRBV6-5|few|TRBJ2-7
CASSYGSPAGGSYEQYF
>TRBV11-2|many|TRBJ2-5
CASSEQVQETQYF
>TRBV4-1|few|TRBJ1-2
CASSHPATGPSHGYTF
>TRBV5-1|-|TRBJ2-3
CASSSSLPDTQYF
>TRBV18|many|TRBJ1-1
CASSPDTEMNTEAFF
>TRBV20-1|-|TRBJ2-1
CSANSGGDYNEQFF
>TRBV4-3|-|TRBJ2-3
CASSQDHRDRVTDTQYF
>TRBV7-6|-|TRBJ1-1
CASSSSAPGQRTEAFF
>TRBV10-2|-|TRBJ1-6
CASKKDNYNSPLHF
>TRBV5-4|few|TRBJ1-2
CASSWTQATGYTF
>TRBV5-5|-|TRBJ2-6
CASSLEVIMRANVLTF
>TRBV5-5|-|TRBJ2-4
CASSDLTSGGNIQYF
>TRBV27|-|TRBJ2-1
CASSLSVDWFNEQFF
>TRBV29-1|-|TRBJ2-3
CSVQPPGGVSTDTQYF
>TRBV6-5|-|TRBJ1-2
CASSPVRKLHYGYTF
>TRBV19|many|TRBJ1-2
CASDGGDPYGYTF
>TRBV18|-|TRBJ1-5
CASSPSRGDGQPQHF